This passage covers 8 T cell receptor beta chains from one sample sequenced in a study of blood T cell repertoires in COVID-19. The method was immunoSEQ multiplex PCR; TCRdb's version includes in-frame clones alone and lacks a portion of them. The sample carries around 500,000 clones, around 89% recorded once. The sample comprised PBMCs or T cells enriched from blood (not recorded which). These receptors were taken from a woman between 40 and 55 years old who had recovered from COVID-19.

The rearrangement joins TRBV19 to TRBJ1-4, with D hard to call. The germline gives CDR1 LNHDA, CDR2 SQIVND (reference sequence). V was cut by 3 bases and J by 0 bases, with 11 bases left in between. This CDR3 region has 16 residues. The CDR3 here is CASSIIRGATNEKLFF. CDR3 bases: TGTGCCAGTAGTATCATCCGAGGTGCAACTAATGAAAAACTGTTTTTT.

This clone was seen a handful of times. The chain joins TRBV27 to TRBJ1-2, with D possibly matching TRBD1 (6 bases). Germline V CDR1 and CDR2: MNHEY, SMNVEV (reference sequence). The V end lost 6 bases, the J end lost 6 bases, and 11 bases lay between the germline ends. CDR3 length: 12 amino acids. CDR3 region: CASRTGINGYTF. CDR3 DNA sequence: TGTGCCAGCAGGACAGGCATTAATGGCTACACCTTC.

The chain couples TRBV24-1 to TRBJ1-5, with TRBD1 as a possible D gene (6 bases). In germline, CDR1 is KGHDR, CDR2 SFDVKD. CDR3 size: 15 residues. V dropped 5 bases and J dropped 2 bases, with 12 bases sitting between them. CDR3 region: CATSVGAEGNQPQHF. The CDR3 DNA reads TGTGCCACCAGTGTGGGGGCCGAGGGCAATCAGCCCCAGCATTTT.

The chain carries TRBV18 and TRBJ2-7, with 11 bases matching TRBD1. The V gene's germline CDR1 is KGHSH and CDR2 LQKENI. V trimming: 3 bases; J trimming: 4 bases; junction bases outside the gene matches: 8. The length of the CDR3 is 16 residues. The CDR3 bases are TGTGCCAGCTCACCGCGAGGACAGGGGGCCTCATACGAGCAGTACTTC. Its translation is CASSPRGQGASYEQYF.

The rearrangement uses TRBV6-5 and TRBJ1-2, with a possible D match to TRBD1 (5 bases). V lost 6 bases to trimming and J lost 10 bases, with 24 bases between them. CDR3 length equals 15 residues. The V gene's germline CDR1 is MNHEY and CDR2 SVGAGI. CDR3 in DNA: TGTGCCAGCAGAAGATTCAGGGCAGGCGGTGGCGACTACACCTTC. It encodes CASRRFRAGGGDYTF.

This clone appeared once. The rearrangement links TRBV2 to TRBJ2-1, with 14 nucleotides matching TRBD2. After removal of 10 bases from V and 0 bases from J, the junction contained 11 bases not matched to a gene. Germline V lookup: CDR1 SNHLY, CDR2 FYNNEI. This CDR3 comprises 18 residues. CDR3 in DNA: TGTGCCATCCCGGGACTAGCGGGAGACCTCAGCTCCTACAATGAGCAGTTCTTC. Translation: CAIPGLAGDLSSYNEQFF.

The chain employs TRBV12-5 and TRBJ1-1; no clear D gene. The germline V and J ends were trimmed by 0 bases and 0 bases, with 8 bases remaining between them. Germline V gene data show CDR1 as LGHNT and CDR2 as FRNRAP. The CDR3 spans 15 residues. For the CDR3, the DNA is TGTGCTAGTGGTTTGGTACTAGGGATGAACACTGAAGCTTTCTTT. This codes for CASGLVLGMNTEAFF. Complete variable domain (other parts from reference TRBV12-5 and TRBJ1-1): DARVTQTPRHKVTEMGQEVTMRCQPILGHNTVFWYRQTMMQGLELLAYFRNRAPLDDSGMPKDRFSAEMPDATLATLKIQPSEPRDSAVYFCASGLVLGMNTEAFFGQGTRLTVV.

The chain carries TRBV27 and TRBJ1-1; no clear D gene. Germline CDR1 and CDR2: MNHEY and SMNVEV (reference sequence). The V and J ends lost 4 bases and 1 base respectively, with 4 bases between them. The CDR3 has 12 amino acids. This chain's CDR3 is CASSSTNTEAFF. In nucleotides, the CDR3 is TGTGCCAGCAGTTCTACGAACACTGAAGCTTTCTTT.